The T cell receptor beta chain described here comes from a study of control samples from healthy donors and cancer patients (dated by TCRdb to about 2020). On this clone: It lacks a known antigen. No much larger clone is present one base from it, and per-base qualities are unavailable.

The junction shows trimming of 1 base on V and 6 bases on J, plus 23 bases between the germline ends. CDR1 is given as SGHAT and CDR2 as FQNNGV, both from the germline V gene. The CDR3 numbers 18 residues from cysteine through phenylalanine. The DNA shown is the 54-base CDR3, in frame from base 1. Library prep was done by the immunoSEQ multiplex PCR assay. TCRdb stores this immuneACCESS table with in-frame sequences only. Part of the clones is absent; in the studies checked, under half of the shortfall reflects unresolved V genes, and no reason is known for the rest. This sample has around 110,000 clones in its table, and 88% of those were observed once. The top ten constitute around 2.5% of the sample.

The sequence is built from TRBV11-2 and TRBJ2-3, and perhaps TRBD2 as D gene, on 6 matching bases. The TCR sequence derives from a woman in her seventies in good health. The sequencing sample was made of blood. The sequenced DNA: TGTGCCAGCAGCTTAGGGCGCTCGGGCGGGGCCAAAGGGGATACGCAGTATTTT. This encodes CASSLGRSGGAKGDTQYF. The reference TRBV11-2 and TRBJ2-3 proteins fill in what lies around the CDR3, so the full variable domain reads EAGVAQSPRYKIIEKRQSVAFWCNPISGHATLYWYQQILGQGPKLLIQFQNNGVVDDSQLPKDRFSAERLKGVDSTLKIQPAKLEDSAVYLCASSLGRSGGAKGDTQYFGPGTRLTVL.